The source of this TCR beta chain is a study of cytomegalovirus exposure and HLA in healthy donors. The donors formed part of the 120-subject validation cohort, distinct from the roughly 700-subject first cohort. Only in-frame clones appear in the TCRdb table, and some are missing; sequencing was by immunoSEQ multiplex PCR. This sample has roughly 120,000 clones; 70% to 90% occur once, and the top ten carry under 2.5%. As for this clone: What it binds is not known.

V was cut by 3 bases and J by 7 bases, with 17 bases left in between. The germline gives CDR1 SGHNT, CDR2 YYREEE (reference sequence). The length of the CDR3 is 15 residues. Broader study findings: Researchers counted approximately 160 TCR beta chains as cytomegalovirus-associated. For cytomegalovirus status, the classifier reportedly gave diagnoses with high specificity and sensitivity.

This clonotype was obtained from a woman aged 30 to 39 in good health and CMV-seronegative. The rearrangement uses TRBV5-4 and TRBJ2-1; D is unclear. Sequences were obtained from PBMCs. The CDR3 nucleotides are TGTGCCAGCAGCTACCAAACGGGTACTTATAATGAGCAGTTCTTC. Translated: CASSYQTGTYNEQFF.